This TCR beta chain appears in the sequencing data of a study of shared clonotypes between healthy human individuals. Study context: CD4 naive cells filled three plates per donor, CD4 memory three, CD8 naive two and CD8 memory one.

CDR1 is MNHNS and CDR2 is SASEGT in the germline V gene. V gave up 7 bases and J gave up 5 bases; unmatched junction bases: 9. CDR3 size: 14 residues. Study-wide points: Generally, naive subsets (rather than memory subsets) showed larger estimated richness.

This clone was detected only a few times. Its specificity is unknown. Data came from immunoSEQ multiplex PCR; TCRdb stores just in-frame clones and leaves some out. This table has some 2,000,000 clones, 95% appearing once. The material sequenced was naive CD4+ T cells sorted from blood. Sample subset: CD45RA+ positively selected. The genes are TRBV6-1 and TRBJ1-2; 8 nucleotides align to TRBD1. This sequence was found in a young man in good health. The CDR3 DNA is TGTGCCAGCATCCTCATGACAGGGGTTTATGGCTACACCTTC. Translated: CASILMTGVYGYTF.